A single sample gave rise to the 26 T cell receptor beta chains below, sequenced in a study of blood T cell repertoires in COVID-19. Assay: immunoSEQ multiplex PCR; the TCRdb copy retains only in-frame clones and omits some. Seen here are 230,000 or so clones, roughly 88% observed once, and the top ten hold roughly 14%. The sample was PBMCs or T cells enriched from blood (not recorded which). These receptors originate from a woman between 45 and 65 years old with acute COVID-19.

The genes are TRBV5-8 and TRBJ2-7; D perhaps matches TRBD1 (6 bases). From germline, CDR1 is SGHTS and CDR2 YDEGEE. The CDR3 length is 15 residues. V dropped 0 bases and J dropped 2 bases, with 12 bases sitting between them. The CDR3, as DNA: TGTGCCAGCAGCTTGGGGGCAGGGGAGACCTACGAGCAGTACTTC. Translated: CASSLGAGETYEQYF. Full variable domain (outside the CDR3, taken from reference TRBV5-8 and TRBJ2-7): EAGVTQSPTHLIKTRGQQATLRCSPISGHTSVYWYQQALGLGLQFLLWYDEGEERNRGNFPPRFSGRQFPNYSSELNVNALELEDSALYLCASSLGAGETYEQYFGPGTRLTVT.

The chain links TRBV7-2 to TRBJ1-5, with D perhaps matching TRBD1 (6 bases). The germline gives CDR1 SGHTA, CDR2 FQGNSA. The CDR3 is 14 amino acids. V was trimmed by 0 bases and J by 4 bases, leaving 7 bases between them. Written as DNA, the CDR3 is TGTGCCAGCAGCTTAGCTACAGGGAATCAGCCCCAGCATTTT. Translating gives CASSLATGNQPQHF.

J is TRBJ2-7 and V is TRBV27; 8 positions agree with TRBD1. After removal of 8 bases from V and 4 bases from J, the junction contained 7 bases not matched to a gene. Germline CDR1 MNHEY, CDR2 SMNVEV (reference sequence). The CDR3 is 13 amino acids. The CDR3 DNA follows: TGTGCCAGCGGATGGACAGGGCGGTACGAGCAGTACTTC. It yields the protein CASGWTGRYEQYF.

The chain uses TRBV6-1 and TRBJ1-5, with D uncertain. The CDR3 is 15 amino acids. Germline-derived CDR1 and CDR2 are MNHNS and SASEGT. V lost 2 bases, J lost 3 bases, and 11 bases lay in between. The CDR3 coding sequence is TGTGCCAGCAGTGAAACATCTTTTTACAATCAGCCCCAGCATTTT. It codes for CASSETSFYNQPQHF.

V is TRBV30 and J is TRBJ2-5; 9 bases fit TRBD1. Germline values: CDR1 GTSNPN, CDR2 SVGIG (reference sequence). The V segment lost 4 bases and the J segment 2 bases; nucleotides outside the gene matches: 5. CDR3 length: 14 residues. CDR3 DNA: TGTGCCTGGACCCCCGGACAGGGGCAAGAGACCCAGTACTTC. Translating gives CAWTPGQGQETQYF.

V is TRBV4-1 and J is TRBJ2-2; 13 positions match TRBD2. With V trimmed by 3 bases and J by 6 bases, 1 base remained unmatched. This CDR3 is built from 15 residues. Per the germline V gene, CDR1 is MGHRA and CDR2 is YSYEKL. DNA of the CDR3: TGCGCCAGCAGCCATGGGACTAGCGGGGCCGGGGAGCTGTTTTTT. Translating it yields CASSHGTSGAGELFF.

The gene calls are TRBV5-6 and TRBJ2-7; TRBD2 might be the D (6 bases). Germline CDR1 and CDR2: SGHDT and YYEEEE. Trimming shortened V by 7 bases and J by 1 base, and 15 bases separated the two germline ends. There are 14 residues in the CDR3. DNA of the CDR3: TGTGCCAGCGTCCCGGGAGTCGGGTCCTACGAGCAGTACTTC. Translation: CASVPGVGSYEQYF. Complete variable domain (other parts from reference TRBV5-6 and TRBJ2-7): DAGVTQSPTHLIKTRGQQVTLRCSPKSGHDTVSWYQQALGQGPQFIFQYYEEEERQRGNFPDRFSGHQFPNYSSELNVNALLLGDSALYLCASVPGVGSYEQYFGPGTRLTVT.

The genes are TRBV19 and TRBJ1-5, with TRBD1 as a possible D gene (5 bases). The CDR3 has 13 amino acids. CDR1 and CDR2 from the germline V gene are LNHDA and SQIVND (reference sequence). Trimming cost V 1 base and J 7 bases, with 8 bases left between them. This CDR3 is CASSIAGRQPQHF. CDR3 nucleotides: TGTGCCAGTAGTATAGCAGGGCGACAGCCCCAGCATTTT.

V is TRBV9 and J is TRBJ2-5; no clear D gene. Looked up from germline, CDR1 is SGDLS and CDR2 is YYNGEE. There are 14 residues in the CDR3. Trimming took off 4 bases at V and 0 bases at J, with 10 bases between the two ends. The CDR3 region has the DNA TGTGCCAGCAGCTCCACACCGTACCAAGAGACCCAGTACTTC. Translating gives CASSSTPYQETQYF.

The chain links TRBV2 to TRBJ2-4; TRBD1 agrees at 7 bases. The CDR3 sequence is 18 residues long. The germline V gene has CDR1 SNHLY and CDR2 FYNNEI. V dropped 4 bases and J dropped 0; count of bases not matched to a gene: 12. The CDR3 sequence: CASSGERQGSIAKNIQYF. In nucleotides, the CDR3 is TGTGCCAGCAGTGGGGAGAGACAGGGCAGCATAGCCAAAAACATTCAGTACTTC. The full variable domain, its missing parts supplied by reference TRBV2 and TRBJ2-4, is EPEVTQTPSHQVTQMGQEVILRCVPISNHLYFYWYRQILGQKVEFLVSFYNNEISEKSEIFDDQFSVERPDGSNFTLKIRSTKLEDSAMYFCASSGERQGSIAKNIQYFGAGTRLSVL.

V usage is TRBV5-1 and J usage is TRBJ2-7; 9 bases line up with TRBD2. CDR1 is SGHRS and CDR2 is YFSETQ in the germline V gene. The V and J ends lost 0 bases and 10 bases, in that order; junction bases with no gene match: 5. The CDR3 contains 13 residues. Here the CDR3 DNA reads TGCGCCAGCAGCTTGGGGACTAGCGCGTATCAGTACTTC. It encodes CASSLGTSAYQYF. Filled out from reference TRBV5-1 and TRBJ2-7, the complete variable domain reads KAGVTQTPRYLIKTRGQQVTLSCSPISGHRSVSWYQQTPGQGLQFLFEYFSETQRNKGNFPGRFSGRQFSNSRSEMNVSTLELGDSALYLCASSLGTSAYQYFGPGTRLTVT.

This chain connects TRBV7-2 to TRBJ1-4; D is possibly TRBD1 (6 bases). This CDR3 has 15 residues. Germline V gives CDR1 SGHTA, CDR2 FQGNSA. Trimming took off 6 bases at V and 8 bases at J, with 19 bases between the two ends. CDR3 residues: CASSLAGTFGEKLFF. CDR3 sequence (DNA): TGTGCCAGCAGTCTAGCCGGGACATTCGGGGAAAAACTGTTTTTT.

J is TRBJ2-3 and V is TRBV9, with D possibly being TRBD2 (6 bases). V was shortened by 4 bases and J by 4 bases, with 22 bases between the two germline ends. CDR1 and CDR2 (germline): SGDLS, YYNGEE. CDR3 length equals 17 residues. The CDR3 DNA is TGTGCCAGCAGCCCTTTCCCCCACGGGAGTGGTTCAGATACGCAGTATTTT. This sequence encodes CASSPFPHGSGSDTQYF.

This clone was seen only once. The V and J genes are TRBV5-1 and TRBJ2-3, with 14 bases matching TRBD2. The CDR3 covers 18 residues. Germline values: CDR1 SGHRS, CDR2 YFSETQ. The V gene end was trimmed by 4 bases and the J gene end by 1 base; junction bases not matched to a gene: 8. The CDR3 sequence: CASSPGTSGRGRTDTQYF. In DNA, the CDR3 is TGCGCCAGCAGCCCCGGGACTAGCGGGAGAGGACGCACAGATACGCAGTATTTT.

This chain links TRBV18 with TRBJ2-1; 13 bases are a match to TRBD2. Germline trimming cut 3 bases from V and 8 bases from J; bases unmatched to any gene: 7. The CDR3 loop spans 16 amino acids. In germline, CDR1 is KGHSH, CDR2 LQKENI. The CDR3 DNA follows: TGTGCCAGCTCACCGCGACTAGCGGGAGGATCCTATGAGCAGTTCTTC. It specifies CASSPRLAGGSYEQFF.

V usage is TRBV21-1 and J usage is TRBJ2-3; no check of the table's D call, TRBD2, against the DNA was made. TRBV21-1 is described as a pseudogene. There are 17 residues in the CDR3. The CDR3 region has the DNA TGTGCCAGCAGCAAGGATCGGGGGGGAAGGAGCACAGATACGCAGTATTTT. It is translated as CASSKDRGGRSTDTQYF.

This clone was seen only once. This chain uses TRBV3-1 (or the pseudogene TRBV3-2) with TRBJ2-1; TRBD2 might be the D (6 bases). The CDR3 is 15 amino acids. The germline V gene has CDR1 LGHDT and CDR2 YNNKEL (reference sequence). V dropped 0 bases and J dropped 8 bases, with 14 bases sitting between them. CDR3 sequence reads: CASSQDSLASDEQFF. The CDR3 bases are TGTGCCAGCAGCCAAGATTCACTAGCTTCGGATGAGCAGTTCTTC.

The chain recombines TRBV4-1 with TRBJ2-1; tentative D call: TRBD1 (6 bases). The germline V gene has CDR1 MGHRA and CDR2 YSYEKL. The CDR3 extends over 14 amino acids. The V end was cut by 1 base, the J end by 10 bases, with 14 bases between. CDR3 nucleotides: TGCGCCAGCAGCCAAGCCTTACAGGGCATGGAGCAGTTCTTC. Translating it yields CASSQALQGMEQFF.

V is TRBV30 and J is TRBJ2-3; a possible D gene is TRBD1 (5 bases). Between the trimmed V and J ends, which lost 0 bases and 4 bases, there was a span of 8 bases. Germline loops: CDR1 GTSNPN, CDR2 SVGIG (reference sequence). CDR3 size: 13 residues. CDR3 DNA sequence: TGTGCCTGGAGTGTAAGGGGCCCAGATACGCAGTATTTT. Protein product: CAWSVRGPDTQYF. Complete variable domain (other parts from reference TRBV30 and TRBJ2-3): SQTIHQWPATLVQPVGSPLSLECTVEGTSNPNLYWYRQAAGRGLQLLFYSVGIGQISSEVPQNLSASRPQDRQFILSSKKLLLSDSGFYLCAWSVRGPDTQYFGPGTRLTVL.

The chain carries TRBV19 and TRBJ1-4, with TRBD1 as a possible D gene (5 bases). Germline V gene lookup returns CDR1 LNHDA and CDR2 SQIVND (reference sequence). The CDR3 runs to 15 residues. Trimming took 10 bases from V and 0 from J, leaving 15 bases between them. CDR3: CAISDTYATNEKLFF. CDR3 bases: TGTGCCATTTCGGACACCTACGCAACTAATGAAAAACTGTTTTTT.

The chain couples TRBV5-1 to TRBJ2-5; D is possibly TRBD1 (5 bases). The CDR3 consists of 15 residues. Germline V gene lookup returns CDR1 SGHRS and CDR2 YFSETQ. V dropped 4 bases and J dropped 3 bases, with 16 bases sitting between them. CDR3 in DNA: TGCGCCAGCAGCACAACCCGACAGCCCGAAGAGACCCAGTACTTC. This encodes CASSTTRQPEETQYF.

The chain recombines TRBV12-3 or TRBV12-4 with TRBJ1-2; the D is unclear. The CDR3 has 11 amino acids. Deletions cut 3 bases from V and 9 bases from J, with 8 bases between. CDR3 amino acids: CASSFYESYTF. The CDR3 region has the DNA TGTGCCAGCAGTTTTTATGAGAGCTACACCTTC.

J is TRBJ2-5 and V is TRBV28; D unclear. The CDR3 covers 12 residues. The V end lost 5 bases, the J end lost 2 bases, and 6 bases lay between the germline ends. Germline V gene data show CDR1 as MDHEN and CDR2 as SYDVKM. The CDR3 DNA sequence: TGTGCCAGCAGTCCCAGACAAGAGACCCAGTACTTC. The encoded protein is CASSPRQETQYF.

Written as DNA, the CDR3 is TGTGCCTGGATTGTGGGGACTCCAGGTGGTGAGCAGTTCTTC. This translates into CAWIVGTPGGEQFF. This chain uses TRBV30 with TRBJ2-1; maybe TRBD2 (6 bases). The V end lost 4 bases, the J end lost 9 bases, and 19 bases lay between the germline ends. Germline-derived CDR1 and CDR2 are GTSNPN and SVGIG (reference sequence). The CDR3 is 14 residues long.

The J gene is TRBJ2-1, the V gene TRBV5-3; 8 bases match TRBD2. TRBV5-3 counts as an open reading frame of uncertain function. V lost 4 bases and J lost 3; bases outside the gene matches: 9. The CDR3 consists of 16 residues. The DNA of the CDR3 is TGTGCCAGAAGCGTGAATAAGCGGGAGATCTACAATGAGCAGTTCTTC. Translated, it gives CARSVNKREIYNEQFF.

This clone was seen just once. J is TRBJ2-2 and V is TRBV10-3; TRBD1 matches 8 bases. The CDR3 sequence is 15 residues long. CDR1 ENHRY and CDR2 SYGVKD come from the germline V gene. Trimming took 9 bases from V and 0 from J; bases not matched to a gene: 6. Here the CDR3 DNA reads TGTGCCATTCGGACAGGGACGACGAACACCGGGGAGCTGTTTTTT. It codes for CAIRTGTTNTGELFF.